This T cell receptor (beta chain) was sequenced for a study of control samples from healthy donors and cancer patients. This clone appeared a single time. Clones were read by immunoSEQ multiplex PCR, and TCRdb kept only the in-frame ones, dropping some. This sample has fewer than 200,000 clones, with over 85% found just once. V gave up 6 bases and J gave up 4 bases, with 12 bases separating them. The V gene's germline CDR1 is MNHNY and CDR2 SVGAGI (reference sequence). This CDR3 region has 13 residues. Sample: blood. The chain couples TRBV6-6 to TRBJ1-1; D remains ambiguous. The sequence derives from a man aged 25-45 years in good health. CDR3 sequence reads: CASSRTWGTEAFF. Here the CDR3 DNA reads TGTGCCAGCAGCCGCACATGGGGCACTGAAGCTTTCTTT.